The present entry profiles one T cell receptor (beta chain) with its context. The antigen is unknown. This table comes from immunoSEQ multiplex PCR, and its TCRdb copy is limited to in-frame clones, with some not included. The repertoire holds some 97,000 clones, with more than 70% as singletons. The V gene's germline CDR1 is SGHAT and CDR2 FQNNGV. This CDR3 spans 16 amino acids. V dropped 8 bases and J dropped 1 base, with 17 bases sitting between them. This sample is drawn from a study of T cell responses to AZD1222 COVID-19 vaccine. Study outcomes and limitations: The donors showed a predominance of white British ancestry and of females, with possible underestimation of clonal diversity. In the spike-specific TCR repertoire, nearly half reportedly target unmutated variant regions. Across the whole spike, CD4 TCRs peaked at regions 160-218 and 743-854.

The source of this sequence is an adult in good health. The sample here was peripheral blood, taken on day 0 of MenACWY control vaccination. V gene TRBV11-2 combines with J gene TRBJ2-2; the D call may be TRBD1 or TRBD2 (5 bases each). DNA of the CDR3: TGTGCCAGCGTGAGAACCGGGACGGTGAACACCGGGGAGCTGTTTTTT. Translating it yields CASVRTGTVNTGELFF.